Shown below are 12 T cell receptor beta chains from a single sample sequenced in a study of blood T cell repertoires in COVID-19. Sequencing was performed with immunoSEQ multiplex PCR; in TCRdb, only in-frame clones are kept and a portion is missing. Of 300,000 to 450,000 clones in the sample, more than 70% were seen once. Sequenced: peripheral blood. The receptors shown here come from a woman aged 60-70 years with COVID-19, enrolled during active disease.

The CDR3 sequence is CASSLAVGQPMNTIYF. CDR3 in DNA: TGCGCCAGCAGCTTGGCCGTAGGACAGCCTATGAACACCATATATTTT. V is TRBV5-1 and J is TRBJ1-3; tentative D call: TRBD1 (6 bases). Looked up from germline, CDR1 is SGHRS and CDR2 is YFSETQ. The V and J ends lost 0 bases and 7 bases respectively, with 17 bases between them. This CDR3 region has 16 residues.

This chain links TRBV5-6 with TRBJ2-6; D may be TRBD2 (6 bases). Deletions cut 0 bases from V and 2 bases from J, with 9 bases between. The germline V gene encodes CDR1 SGHDT and CDR2 YYEEEE. The CDR3 is 16 amino acids. The CDR3 DNA reads TGTGCCAGCAGCTTGGCCTGGGGGGCTGGGGCCAACGTCCTGACTTTC. It translates to CASSLAWGAGANVLTF.

The chain employs TRBV9 and TRBJ1-2; perhaps TRBD1 as D (6 bases). Germline assignment: CDR1 SGDLS and CDR2 YYNGEE. Between the trimmed V and J ends, which lost 4 bases and 0 bases, there was a span of 13 bases. The CDR3 covers 15 residues. The CDR3 protein is CASSPYREANYGYTF. The CDR3 DNA sequence: TGTGCCAGCAGCCCCTACAGGGAAGCTAACTATGGCTACACCTTC.

DNA for the CDR3: TGTGCCAGCATTCGGGGCGGACAGACCCCCTACGAGCAGTACTTC. Amino acids: CASIRGGQTPYEQYF. This chain links TRBV28 with TRBJ2-7; possibly TRBD1 for D (6 bases). The CDR3 spans 15 residues. V lost 7 bases and J 2 bases, leaving 18 bases between the germline ends. Germline V gives CDR1 MDHEN, CDR2 SYDVKM.

This clone was found once. V usage is TRBV19 and J usage is TRBJ1-4; maybe TRBD1 (5 bases). V was pared by 2 bases and J by 3 bases, with 16 bases between. The CDR3 is 17 amino acids. Per the germline V gene, CDR1 is LNHDA and CDR2 is SQIVND (reference sequence). The CDR3 protein is CASSIPTRGIANEKLFF. Written as DNA, the CDR3 is TGTGCCAGTAGTATACCCACCCGGGGGATCGCTAATGAAAAACTGTTTTTT. Variable domain in full (rest from reference TRBV19 and TRBJ1-4): DGGITQSPKYLFRKEGQNVTLSCEQNLNHDAMYWYRQDPGQGLRLIYYSQIVNDFQKGDIAEGYSVSREKKESFPLTVTSAQKNPTAFYLCASSIPTRGIANEKLFFGSGTQLSVL.

The sample holds a few counts of this clone. This rearrangement joins TRBV2 to TRBJ1-6; D call uncertain. Germline V gene data show CDR1 as SNHLY and CDR2 as FYNNEI. Trimming shortened V by 8 bases and J by 5 bases, and 7 bases separated the two germline ends. The length of the CDR3 is 12 residues. CDR3 sequence: CASRTDNSPLHF. CDR3 sequence (DNA): TGTGCCAGCCGGACTGATAATTCACCCCTCCACTTT.

The genes are TRBV9 and TRBJ2-1; TRBD2 agrees at 14 bases. The CDR3 runs 15 residues. CDR1 and CDR2 (germline): SGDLS, YYNGEE. Trimming removed 3 bases from V and 10 bases from J; junction bases left unmatched: 6. This CDR3 reads CASSGGLAGAREQFF. The CDR3 region has the DNA TGTGCCAGCAGCGGGGGACTAGCGGGGGCTAGGGAGCAGTTCTTC.

The chain employs TRBV18 and TRBJ1-3, with a weak D call TRBD1 (6 bases). The V end lost 10 bases, the J end lost 0 bases, and 10 bases lay between the germline ends. This CDR3 has 13 amino acids. Germline CDR1 is KGHSH and CDR2 is LQKENI. The CDR3 DNA is TGTGCCACCTCGGACAGCTCTGGAAACACCATATATTTT. It translates to CATSDSSGNTIYF.

This clone came up once. The chain is built from TRBV15 and TRBJ2-5; 7 bases line up with TRBD2. This CDR3 is built from 15 residues. Germline CDR1 reads LNHNV; CDR2 reads YYDKDF (reference sequence). V lost 0 bases to trimming and J lost 5 bases; unmatched junction nucleotides: 6. CDR3 nucleotide sequence: TGTGCCACCAGCAGAGAATCGCAGGGAGGGGAGACCCAGTACTTC. Amino acid sequence: CATSRESQGGETQYF. The whole variable domain, filled in from reference TRBV15 and TRBJ2-5, reads DAMVIQNPRYQVTQFGKPVTLSCSQTLNHNVMYWYQQKSSQAPKLLFHYYDKDFNNEADTPDNFQSRRPNTSFCFLDIRSPGLGDTAMYLCATSRESQGGETQYFGPGTRLLVL.

This sequence joins TRBV2 and TRBJ1-2; possibly TRBD1 for D (6 bases). Trimming took off 8 bases at V and 0 bases at J, with 28 bases between the two ends. The CDR3 spans 19 residues. CDR1 is SNHLY, CDR2 FYNNEI, per germline. CDR3 loop: CASPPKGGAQASSNYGYTF. CDR3 coding DNA: TGTGCCAGCCCCCCAAAAGGGGGGGCGCAGGCCTCGTCTAACTATGGCTACACCTTC.

This clone showed up many times. V is TRBV7-9 and J is TRBJ2-7; 10 bases line up with TRBD1. Germline CDR1 reads SEHNR; CDR2 reads FQNEAQ (reference sequence). The CDR3 covers 16 residues. V shed 5 bases, J shed 4 bases, and the junction held 11 bases outside the gene matches. The CDR3 DNA sequence: TGTGCCAGCAGCCTGAATGAAAGGACAGGGGGATACGAGCAGTACTTC. This translates into CASSLNERTGGYEQYF.

Turning to this clone: This CDR3 is also generated by other DNA sequences in the sample. This chain joins TRBV2 and TRBJ1-5; D is possibly TRBD1 (6 bases). Trimming shortened V by 4 bases and J by 0 bases, and 10 bases separated the two germline ends. The germline V gene encodes CDR1 SNHLY and CDR2 FYNNEI. CDR3 length: 15 amino acids. DNA for the CDR3: TGTGCCAGCAGTGCACAGGGTCATAGCAATCAGCCCCAGCATTTT. This translates into CASSAQGHSNQPQHF.